This TCR beta chain was sequenced during a study of blood T cell repertoires in COVID-19. Study-level information: The United States, Italy and Spain provided the acute and convalescent COVID-19 samples.

Some clones are missing from TCRdb's copy, which holds only in-frame ones; the method was immunoSEQ multiplex PCR. Seen here are about 370,000 clones, under 90% observed once, and the top ten hold 1.7%. Before being deemed recovered, Cohort 3 donors had two negative PCRs, clearance, or symptom resolution. This receptor was identified in a woman in her 30s who had recovered from COVID-19. Sequencing was carried out using PBMCs or T cells enriched from blood (not recorded which).

The CDR3 bases are TGCGCCAGCAGCCAACTTACGGGACAGCTAAATGAAAAACTGTTTTTT. It is translated as CASSQLTGQLNEKLFF. The V call is TRBV4-1, the J call TRBJ1-4; 7 nucleotides align to TRBD1. Germline V gene sequence: CDR1 MGHRA, CDR2 YSYEKL. This CDR3 region has 16 residues. V was pared by 2 bases and J by 5 bases, with 8 bases of the junction left unmatched.